These T cell receptor beta chains were read from a single sample in a study of blood T cell repertoires in COVID-19. TCRdb's copy holds only in-frame clones and misses some; the assay was immunoSEQ multiplex PCR. The table has about 280,000 clones, around 89% seen once. Sequencing was carried out using PBMCs or T cells enriched from blood (not recorded which). These receptors were taken from a woman aged 18-30 years with acute COVID-19. The CDR3 runs from the conserved cysteine through the conserved F or W. A D gene is named only where the DNA matches it firmly. The size of a clone is reported for some rows only, either as once, few or many, or as a class for expanded clones.

d_gene	j_gene	v_gene	abundance	CDR3aa	CDR3nt
TRBD1	TRBJ2-3	TRBV10-3	NA	CAIGRDRGQGVTQYF	TGTGCCATCGGTCGGGACAGGGGGCAGGGTGTTACGCAGTATTTT
NA	TRBJ1-6	TRBV6-5	NA	CASSLYNSPLHF	TGTGCCAGCTCCCTCTATAATTCACCCCTCCACTTT
NA	TRBJ2-5	TRBV7-2	NA	CASTQNLQIQETQYF	TGTGCCAGCACACAGAATCTACAAATACAAGAGACCCAGTACTTC
NA	TRBJ1-2	TRBV7-2	NA	CASSEPGRASYGYTF	TGTGCCAGCAGCGAACCGGGCAGGGCCTCCTATGGCTACACCTTC
NA	TRBJ1-1	TRBV2	NA	CASRRDTEAFF	TGTGCCAGCAGGCGGGACACTGAAGCTTTCTTT
NA	TRBJ2-7	TRBV7-2	NA	CASSLGGDSYEQYF	TGTGCCAGCAGCTTAGGCGGGGACTCCTACGAGCAGTACTTC
NA	TRBJ2-3	TRBV5-6	NA	CASNQRLRTDTQYF	TGTGCCAGCAACCAACGGTTGCGCACAGATACGCAGTATTTT
TRBD1	TRBJ1-1	TRBV6-2/TRBV6-3	NA	CASSSSTGRNTEAFF	TGTGCCAGCAGTTCGTCGACAGGGAGGAACACTGAAGCTTTCTTT
TRBD2	TRBJ2-1	TRBV5-4	NA	CASSSGLADYNEQFF	TGTGCCAGCAGCTCGGGACTAGCGGACTACAATGAGCAGTTCTTC
TRBD2	TRBJ2-1	TRBV5-1	NA	CASSLASGTSGKGEQFF	TGCGCCAGCAGCTTGGCCTCCGGGACTAGCGGGAAAGGTGAGCAGTTCTTC
TRBD2	TRBJ2-4	TRBV2	NA	CASGLVANIQYF	TGTGCCAGCGGACTAGTGGCAAACATTCAGTACTTC
TRBD1	TRBJ2-6	TRBV28	NA	CASSFIGQGPIRLLGANVLTF	TGTGCCAGCAGTTTCATAGGACAGGGACCAATCCGTCTCCTTGGGGCCAACGTCCTGACTTTC
TRBD2	TRBJ2-1	TRBV30	NA	CAWQAGTSYNEQFF	TGTGCCTGGCAAGCGGGGACTTCCTACAATGAGCAGTTCTTC
NA	TRBJ2-3	TRBV30	NA	CAWSPGTPIEERGSTDTQYF	TGTGCCTGGAGTCCCGGGACACCGATTGAGGAACGGGGAAGCACAGATACGCAGTATTTT
TRBD2	TRBJ2-1	TRBV2	once	CASTLETSSYNEQFF	TGTGCCAGCACATTGGAGACTAGCAGTTACAATGAGCAGTTCTTC
NA	TRBJ2-2	TRBV5-6	NA	CASSPSQGYGELFF	TGTGCCAGCAGCCCCAGTCAGGGGTACGGGGAGCTGTTTTTT
NA	TRBJ2-7	TRBV14	NA	CASSQDGHRYTYEQYF	TGTGCCAGCAGCCAAGACGGGCACAGGTATACCTACGAGCAGTACTTC